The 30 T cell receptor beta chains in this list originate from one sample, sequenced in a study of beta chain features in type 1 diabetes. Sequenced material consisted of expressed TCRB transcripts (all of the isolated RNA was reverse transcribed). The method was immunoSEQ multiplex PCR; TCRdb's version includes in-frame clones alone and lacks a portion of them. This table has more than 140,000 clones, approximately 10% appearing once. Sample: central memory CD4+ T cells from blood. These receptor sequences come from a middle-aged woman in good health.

The CDR3 here is CASSLTSGEAKNIQYF. The CDR3 nucleotides read TGTGCCAGCAGCTTAACTAGCGGGGAAGCCAAAAACATTCAGTACTTC. The V gene is TRBV5-4, the J gene TRBJ2-4; 10 positions agree with TRBD2. This CDR3 comprises 16 residues. The V segment lost 2 bases and the J segment 0 bases; nucleotides outside the gene matches: 2. The germline V gene encodes CDR1 SGHNT and CDR2 YYREEE (reference sequence).

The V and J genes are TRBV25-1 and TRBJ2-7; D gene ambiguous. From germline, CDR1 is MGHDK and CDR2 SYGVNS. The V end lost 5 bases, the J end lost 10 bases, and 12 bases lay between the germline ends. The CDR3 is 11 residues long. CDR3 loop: CASSRLSDQYF. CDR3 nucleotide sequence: TGTGCCAGCAGTCGACTTTCGGATCAGTACTTC.

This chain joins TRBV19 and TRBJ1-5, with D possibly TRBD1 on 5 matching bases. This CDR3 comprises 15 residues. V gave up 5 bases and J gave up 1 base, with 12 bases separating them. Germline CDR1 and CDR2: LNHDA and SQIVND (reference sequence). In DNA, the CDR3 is TGTGCCAGTAGTGGGGCGGACGGAAGCAATCAGCCCCAGCATTTT. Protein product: CASSGADGSNQPQHF. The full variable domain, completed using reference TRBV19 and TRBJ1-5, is DGGITQSPKYLFRKEGQNVTLSCEQNLNHDAMYWYRQDPGQGLRLIYYSQIVNDFQKGDIAEGYSVSREKKESFPLTVTSAQKNPTAFYLCASSGADGSNQPQHFGDGTRLSIL.

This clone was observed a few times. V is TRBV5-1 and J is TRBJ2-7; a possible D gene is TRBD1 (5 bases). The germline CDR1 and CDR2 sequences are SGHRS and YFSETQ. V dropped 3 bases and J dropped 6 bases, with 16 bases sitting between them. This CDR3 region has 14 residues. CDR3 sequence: CASSWWGDVSEQYF. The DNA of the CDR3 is TGCGCCAGCAGCTGGTGGGGCGACGTAAGCGAGCAGTACTTC.

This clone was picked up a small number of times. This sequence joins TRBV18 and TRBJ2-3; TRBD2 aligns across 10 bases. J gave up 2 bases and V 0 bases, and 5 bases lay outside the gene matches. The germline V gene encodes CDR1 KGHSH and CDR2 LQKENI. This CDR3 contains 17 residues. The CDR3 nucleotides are TGTGCCAGCTCACCACCTCTAGCGGGGGCCCCCACAGATACGCAGTATTTT. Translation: CASSPPLAGAPTDTQYF. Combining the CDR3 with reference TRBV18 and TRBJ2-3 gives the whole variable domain NAGVMQNPRHLVRRRGQEARLRCSPMKGHSHVYWYRQLPEEGLKFMVYLQKENIIDESGMPKERFSAEFPKEGPSILRIQQVVRGDSAAYFCASSPPLAGAPTDTQYFGPGTRLTVL.

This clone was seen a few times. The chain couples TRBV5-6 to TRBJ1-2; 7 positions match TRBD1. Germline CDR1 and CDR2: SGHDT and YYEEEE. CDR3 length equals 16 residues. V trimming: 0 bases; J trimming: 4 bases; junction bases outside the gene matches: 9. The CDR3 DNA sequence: TGTGCCAGCAGCTTGGTGGCGACAGGGAGTGGCTATGGCTACACCTTC. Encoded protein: CASSLVATGSGYGYTF.

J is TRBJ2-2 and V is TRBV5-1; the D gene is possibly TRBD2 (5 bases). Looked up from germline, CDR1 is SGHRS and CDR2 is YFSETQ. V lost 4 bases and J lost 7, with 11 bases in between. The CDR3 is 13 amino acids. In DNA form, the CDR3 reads TGCGCCAGCAGCCTCGTAGCGCTCGGGGAGCTGTTTTTT. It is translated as CASSLVALGELFF.

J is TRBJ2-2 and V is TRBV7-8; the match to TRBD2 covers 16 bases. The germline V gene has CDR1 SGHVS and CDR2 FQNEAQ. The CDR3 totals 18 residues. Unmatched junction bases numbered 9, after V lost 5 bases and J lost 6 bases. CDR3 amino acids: CASSVGTSGGGRSGELFF. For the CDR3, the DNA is TGTGCCAGCAGCGTAGGGACTAGCGGGGGGGGACGTTCCGGGGAGCTGTTTTTT. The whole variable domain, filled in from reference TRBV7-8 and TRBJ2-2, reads GAGVSQSPRYKVAKRGQDVALRCDPISGHVSLFWYQQALGQGPEFLTYFQNEAQLDKSGLPSDRFFAERPEGSVSTLKIQRTQQEDSAVYLCASSVGTSGGGRSGELFFGEGSRLTVL.

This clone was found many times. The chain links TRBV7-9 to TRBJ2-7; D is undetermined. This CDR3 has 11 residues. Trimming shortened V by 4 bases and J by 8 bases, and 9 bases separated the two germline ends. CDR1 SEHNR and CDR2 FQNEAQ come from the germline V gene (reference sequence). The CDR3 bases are TGTGCCAGCAGCTCCCCGGTAAAGCAGTACTTC. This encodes CASSSPVKQYF.

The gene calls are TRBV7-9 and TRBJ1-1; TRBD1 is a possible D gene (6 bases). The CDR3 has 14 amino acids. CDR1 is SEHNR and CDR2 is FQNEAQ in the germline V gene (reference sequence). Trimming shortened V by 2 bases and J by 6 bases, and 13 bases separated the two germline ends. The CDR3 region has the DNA TGTGCCAGCAGCTTAAGGTCAGGGGTAGCTGAAGCTTTCTTT. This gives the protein CASSLRSGVAEAFF.

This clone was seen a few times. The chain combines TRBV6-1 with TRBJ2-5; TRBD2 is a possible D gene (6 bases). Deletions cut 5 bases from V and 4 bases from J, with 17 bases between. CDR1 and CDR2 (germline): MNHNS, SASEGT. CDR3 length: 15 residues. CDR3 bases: TGTGCCAGCAGTCCCCGGAGGGGATTCACAGAGACCCAGTACTTC. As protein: CASSPRRGFTETQYF.

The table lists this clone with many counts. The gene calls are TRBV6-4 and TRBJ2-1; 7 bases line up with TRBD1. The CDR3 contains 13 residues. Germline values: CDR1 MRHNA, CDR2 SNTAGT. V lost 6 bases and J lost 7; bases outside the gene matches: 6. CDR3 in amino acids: CASSRQGDNEQFF. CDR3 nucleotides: TGTGCCAGCAGCCGACAGGGCGATAATGAGCAGTTCTTC.

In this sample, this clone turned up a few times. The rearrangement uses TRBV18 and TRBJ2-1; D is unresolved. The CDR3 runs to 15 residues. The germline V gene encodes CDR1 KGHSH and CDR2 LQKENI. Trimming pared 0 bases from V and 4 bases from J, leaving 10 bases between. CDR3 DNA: TGTGCCAGCTCACCACCGTACAACAGTTACAATGAGCAGTTCTTC. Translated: CASSPPYNSYNEQFF. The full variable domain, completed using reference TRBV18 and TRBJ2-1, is NAGVMQNPRHLVRRRGQEARLRCSPMKGHSHVYWYRQLPEEGLKFMVYLQKENIIDESGMPKERFSAEFPKEGPSILRIQQVVRGDSAAYFCASSPPYNSYNEQFFGPGTRLTVL.

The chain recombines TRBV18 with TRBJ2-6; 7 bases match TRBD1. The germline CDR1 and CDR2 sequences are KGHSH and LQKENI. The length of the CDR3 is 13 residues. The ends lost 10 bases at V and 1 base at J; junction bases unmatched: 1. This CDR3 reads CATDRSGANVLTF. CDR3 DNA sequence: TGTGCCACGGACAGGTCTGGGGCCAACGTCCTGACTTTC.

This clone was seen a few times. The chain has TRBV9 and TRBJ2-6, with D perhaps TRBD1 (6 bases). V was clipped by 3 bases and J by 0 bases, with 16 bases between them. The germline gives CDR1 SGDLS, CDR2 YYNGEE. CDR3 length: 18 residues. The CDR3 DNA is TGTGCCAGCAGCGCGTACAGGGCTCAATACTCTGGGGCCAACGTCCTGACTTTC. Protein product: CASSAYRAQYSGANVLTF.

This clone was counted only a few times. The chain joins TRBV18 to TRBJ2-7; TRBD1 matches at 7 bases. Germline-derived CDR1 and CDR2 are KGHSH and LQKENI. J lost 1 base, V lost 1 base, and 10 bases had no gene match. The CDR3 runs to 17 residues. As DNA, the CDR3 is TGTGCCAGCTCACCACAGCTCGTTCGACAGGGTTCCTACGAGCAGTACTTC. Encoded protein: CASSPQLVRQGSYEQYF.

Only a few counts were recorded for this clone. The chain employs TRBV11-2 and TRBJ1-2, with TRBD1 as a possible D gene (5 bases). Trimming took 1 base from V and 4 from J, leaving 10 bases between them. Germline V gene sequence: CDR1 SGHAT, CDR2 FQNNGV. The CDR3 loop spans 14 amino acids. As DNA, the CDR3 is TGTGCCAGCAGCTTAGCGGGGGGTCCCTATGGCTACACCTTC. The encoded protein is CASSLAGGPYGYTF.

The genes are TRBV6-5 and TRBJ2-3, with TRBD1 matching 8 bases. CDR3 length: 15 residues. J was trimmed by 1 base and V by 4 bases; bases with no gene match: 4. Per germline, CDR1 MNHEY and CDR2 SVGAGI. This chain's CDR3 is CASSFGQGRTDTQYF. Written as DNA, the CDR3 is TGTGCCAGCAGTTTCGGACAGGGTCGCACAGATACGCAGTATTTT.

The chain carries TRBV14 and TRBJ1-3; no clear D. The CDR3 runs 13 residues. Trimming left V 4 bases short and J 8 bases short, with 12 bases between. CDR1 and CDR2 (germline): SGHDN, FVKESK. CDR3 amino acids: CASSRRHTDTIYF. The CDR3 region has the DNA TGTGCCAGCAGCCGCAGACATACAGACACCATATATTTT. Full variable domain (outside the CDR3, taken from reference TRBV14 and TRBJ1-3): EAGVTQFPSHSVIEKGQTVTLRCDPISGHDNLYWYRRVMGKEIKFLLHFVKESKQDESGMPNNRFLAERTGGTYSTLKVQPAELEDSGVYFCASSRRHTDTIYFGEGSWLTVV.

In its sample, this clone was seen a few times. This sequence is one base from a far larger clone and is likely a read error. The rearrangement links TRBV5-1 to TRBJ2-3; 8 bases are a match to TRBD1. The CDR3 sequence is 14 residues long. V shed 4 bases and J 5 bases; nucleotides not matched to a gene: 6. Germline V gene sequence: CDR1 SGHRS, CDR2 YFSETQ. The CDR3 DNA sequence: TGCGCCAGCAGCCCCGGGACAGGTAGAGATACGCAGTATTTT. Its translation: CASSPGTGRDTQYF. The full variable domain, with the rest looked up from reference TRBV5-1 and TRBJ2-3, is KAGVTQTPRYLIKTRGQQVTLSCSPISGHRSVSWYQQTPGQGLQFLFEYFSETQRNKGNFPGRFSGRQFSNSRSEMNVSTLELGDSALYLCASSPGTGRDTQYFGPGTRLTVL.

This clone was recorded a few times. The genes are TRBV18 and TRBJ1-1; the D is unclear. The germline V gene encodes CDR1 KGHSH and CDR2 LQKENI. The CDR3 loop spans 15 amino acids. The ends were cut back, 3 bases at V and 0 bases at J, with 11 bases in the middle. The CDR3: CASSPVRVLNTEAFF. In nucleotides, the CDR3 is TGTGCCAGCTCACCCGTCCGGGTCCTGAACACTGAAGCTTTCTTT.

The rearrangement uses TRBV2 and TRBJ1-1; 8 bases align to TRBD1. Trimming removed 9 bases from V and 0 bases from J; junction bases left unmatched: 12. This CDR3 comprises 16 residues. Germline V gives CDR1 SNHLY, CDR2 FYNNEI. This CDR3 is CARGTGQGRMNTEAFF. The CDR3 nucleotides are TGTGCCAGGGGGACAGGTCAAGGAAGGATGAACACTGAAGCTTTCTTT.

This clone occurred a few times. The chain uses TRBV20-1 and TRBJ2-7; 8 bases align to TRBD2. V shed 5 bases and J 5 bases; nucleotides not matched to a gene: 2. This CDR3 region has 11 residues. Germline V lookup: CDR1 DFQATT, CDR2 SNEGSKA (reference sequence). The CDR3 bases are TGCAGTGCTCGGGGGGGCGACGAGCAGTACTTC. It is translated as CSARGGDEQYF.

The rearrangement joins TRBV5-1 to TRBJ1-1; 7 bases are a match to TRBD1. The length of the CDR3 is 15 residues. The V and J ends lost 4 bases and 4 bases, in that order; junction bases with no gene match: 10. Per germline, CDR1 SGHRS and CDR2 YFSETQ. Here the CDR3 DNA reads TGCGCCAGCAGCACAACAGGGGAAGTCCGCACTGAAGCTTTCTTT. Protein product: CASSTTGEVRTEAFF.

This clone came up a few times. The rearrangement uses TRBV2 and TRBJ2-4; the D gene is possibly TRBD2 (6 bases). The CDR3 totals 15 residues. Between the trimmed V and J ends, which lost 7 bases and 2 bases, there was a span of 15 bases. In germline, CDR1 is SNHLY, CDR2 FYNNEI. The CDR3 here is CASKEGSAPKNIQYF. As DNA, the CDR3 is TGTGCCAGCAAGGAGGGCTCGGCTCCCAAAAACATTCAGTACTTC.

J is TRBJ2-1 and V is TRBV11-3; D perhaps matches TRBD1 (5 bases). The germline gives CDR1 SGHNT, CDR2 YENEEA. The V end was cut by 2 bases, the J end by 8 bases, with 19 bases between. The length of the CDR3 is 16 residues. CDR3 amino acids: CASSLSAGAQGYEQFF. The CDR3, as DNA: TGTGCCAGCAGCTTATCCGCCGGTGCGCAGGGCTATGAGCAGTTCTTC.

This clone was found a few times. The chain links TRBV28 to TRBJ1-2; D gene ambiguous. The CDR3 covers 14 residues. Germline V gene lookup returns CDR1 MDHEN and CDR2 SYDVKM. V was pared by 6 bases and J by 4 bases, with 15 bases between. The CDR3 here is CASRVVGGPYGYTF. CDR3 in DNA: TGTGCCAGCAGGGTGGTTGGAGGTCCCTATGGCTACACCTTC.

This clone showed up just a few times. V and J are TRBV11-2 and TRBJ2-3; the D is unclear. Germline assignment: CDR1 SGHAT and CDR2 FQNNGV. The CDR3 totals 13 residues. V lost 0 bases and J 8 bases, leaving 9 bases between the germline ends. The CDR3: CASSLDVEATQYF. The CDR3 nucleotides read TGTGCCAGCAGCTTAGATGTAGAGGCTACGCAGTATTTT.

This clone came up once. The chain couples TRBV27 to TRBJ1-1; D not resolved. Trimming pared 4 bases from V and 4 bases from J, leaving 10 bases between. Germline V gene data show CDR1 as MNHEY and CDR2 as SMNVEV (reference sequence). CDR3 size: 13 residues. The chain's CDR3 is CASSSTDTTEAFF. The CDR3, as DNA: TGTGCCAGCAGTTCCACTGACACCACTGAAGCTTTCTTT.

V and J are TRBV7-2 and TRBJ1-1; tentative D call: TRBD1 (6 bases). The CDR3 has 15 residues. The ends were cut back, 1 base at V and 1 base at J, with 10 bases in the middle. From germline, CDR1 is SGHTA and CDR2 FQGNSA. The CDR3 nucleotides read TGTGCCAGCAGCTTAGGGACAGTACGGAACACTGAAGCTTTCTTT. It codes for CASSLGTVRNTEAFF.